This entry lists 18 T cell receptor beta chains sequenced from one sample in a study of blood T cell repertoires in COVID-19. This table comes from immunoSEQ multiplex PCR, and its TCRdb copy is limited to in-frame clones, with some not included. The data hold 60,000 to 95,000 clones, with 80% to 90% observed a single time. Sequenced input: peripheral blood. Source of these receptors: a woman aged 45 to 65 with acute or convalescent COVID-19.

The chain carries TRBV27 and TRBJ1-5; TRBD1 matches 7 bases. The CDR3 contains 13 residues. Germline V gives CDR1 MNHEY, CDR2 SMNVEV (reference sequence). V trimming: 11 bases; J trimming: 4 bases; junction bases outside the gene matches: 8. The CDR3 is CASTTGTNQPQHF. DNA for the CDR3: TGTGCCTCAACGACAGGGACAAATCAGCCCCAGCATTTT.

The CDR3 loop is CASSSDPRKYEQYF. CDR3 nucleotide sequence: TGTGCCAGCAGTTCTGATCCGCGGAAATACGAGCAGTACTTC. V and J are TRBV6-6 and TRBJ2-7; D is undetermined. This CDR3 spans 14 amino acids. V lost 4 bases and J lost 4, with 14 bases in between. Germline CDR1 reads MNHNY; CDR2 reads SVGAGI (reference sequence).

The chain joins TRBV5-1 to TRBJ1-1; D unresolved. V was trimmed by 5 bases and J by 3 bases, leaving 5 bases between them. CDR3 length: 11 amino acids. Germline V gene sequence: CDR1 SGHRS, CDR2 YFSETQ. CDR3 DNA: TGCGCCAGCAGTACTGACACTGAAGCTTTCTTT. Its protein is CASSTDTEAFF.

The CDR3 sequence: CASSVDWGNTEAFF. The CDR3 bases are TGTGCCAGCAGCGTGGACTGGGGTAACACTGAAGCTTTCTTT. The chain employs TRBV9 and TRBJ1-1; D gene uncertain. Germline CDR1 and CDR2: SGDLS and YYNGEE. The length of the CDR3 is 14 residues. Trimming cost V 2 bases and J 2 bases, with 10 bases left between them.

This clone was seen a single time. The V and J genes are TRBV3-1 (or the pseudogene TRBV3-2) and TRBJ1-1; 7 nucleotides line up with TRBD1. The CDR3 contains 18 residues. Germline values: CDR1 LGHDT, CDR2 YNNKEL (reference sequence). J was trimmed by 6 bases and V by 4 bases; bases with no gene match: 20. Here the CDR3 DNA reads TGTGCCAGCAGCCCAAAGGACACAGGAGGGGGCGCAAAGTCTGAAGCTTTCTTT. Its protein is CASSPKDTGGGAKSEAFF.

The chain uses TRBV3-1 (or the pseudogene TRBV3-2) and TRBJ1-2; 8 positions agree with TRBD1. The germline gives CDR1 LGHDT, CDR2 YNNKEL (reference sequence). The CDR3 runs 12 residues. V dropped 4 bases and J dropped 8; count of bases not matched to a gene: 3. The CDR3, as DNA: TGTGCCAGCAGCCCCCGGACAGGGGGCTACACCTTC. As protein: CASSPRTGGYTF.

This sequence joins TRBV18 and TRBJ1-2, with a possible D match to TRBD1 (5 bases). The CDR3 runs 13 residues. V dropped 7 bases and J dropped 2 bases, with 11 bases sitting between them. Germline CDR1 and CDR2: KGHSH and LQKENI. The CDR3 loop reads CASYPGGNYGYTF. The CDR3 coding sequence is TGTGCCAGCTACCCCGGGGGAAACTATGGCTACACCTTC.

The genes are TRBV29-1 and TRBJ1-2, with D maybe TRBD1 (6 bases). V was pared by 5 bases and J by 6 bases, with 16 bases between. Germline V CDR1 and CDR2: SQVTM, ANQGSEA. The CDR3 length is 13 residues. DNA for the CDR3: TGCAGCGTTTCACGCGGGGGGGGCCATGGCTACACCTTC. Translation: CSVSRGGGHGYTF.

This clone was recorded only once. The chain has TRBV11-3 and TRBJ2-1; weak D call: TRBD2 (5 bases). There are 13 residues in the CDR3. CDR1 SGHNT and CDR2 YENEEA come from the germline V gene. V was trimmed by 3 bases and J by 6 bases, leaving 9 bases between them. CDR3 amino acids: CASSLGVLNEQFF. CDR3 DNA sequence: TGTGCCAGCAGCTTGGGAGTACTCAATGAGCAGTTCTTC.

V usage is TRBV4-3 and J usage is TRBJ2-7; 8 positions agree with TRBD1. V gave up 1 base and J gave up 1 base; unmatched junction bases: 0. CDR1 is LGHNA and CDR2 is YSLEER in the germline V gene. The length of the CDR3 is 14 residues. CDR3 nucleotides: TGCGCCAGCAGCCAAGGACAGGGGTCCTACGAGCAGTACTTC. Encoded protein: CASSQGQGSYEQYF.

In nucleotides, the CDR3 is TGTGCCAGCAGCTTAGCCGCAGGGAATCAGCCCCAGCATTTT. It translates to CASSLAAGNQPQHF. The chain carries TRBV7-9 and TRBJ1-5; TRBD1 might be the D (5 bases). In germline, CDR1 is SEHNR, CDR2 FQNEAQ (reference sequence). The ends were cut back, 0 bases at V and 4 bases at J, with 7 bases in the middle. The CDR3 has 14 residues.

The chain employs TRBV4-1 and TRBJ1-3; D ambiguous. CDR1 and CDR2 from the germline V gene are MGHRA and YSYEKL. There are 15 residues in the CDR3. The V and J ends lost 0 bases and 4 bases respectively, with 10 bases between them. CDR3 region: CASSQDWPIGNTIYF. In DNA form, the CDR3 reads TGCGCCAGCAGCCAAGATTGGCCGATAGGAAACACCATATATTTT.

This clone was recorded a few times. V usage is TRBV9 and J usage is TRBJ2-1, with D perhaps matching TRBD1 (6 bases). The CDR3 loop spans 14 amino acids. Trimming pared 2 bases from V and 5 bases from J, leaving 11 bases between. Germline CDR1 reads SGDLS; CDR2 reads YYNGEE. The CDR3 DNA follows: TGTGCCAGCAGCGTGGGACATACTAACAATGAGCAGTTCTTC. Protein product: CASSVGHTNNEQFF.

The V and J genes are TRBV29-1 and TRBJ2-3; D is unresolved. The V and J ends lost 5 bases and 5 bases respectively, with 14 bases between them. This CDR3 is built from 13 residues. Germline CDR1 SQVTM, CDR2 ANQGSEA. CDR3 sequence: CSVRRTRRDTQYF. DNA for the CDR3: TGCAGCGTTAGGAGAACGCGGAGAGATACGCAGTATTTT.

This chain uses TRBV3-1 (or the pseudogene TRBV3-2) with TRBJ1-2, with TRBD1 matching 8 bases. V shed 5 bases and J 4 bases; nucleotides not matched to a gene: 3. This CDR3 contains 13 residues. CDR1 is LGHDT, CDR2 YNNKEL, per germline (reference sequence). In nucleotides, the CDR3 is TGTGCCAGCAGCTCCACAGGGGGCTATGGCTACACCTTC. Protein: CASSSTGGYGYTF.

This chain joins TRBV9 and TRBJ2-2; 9 bases are a match to TRBD2. In germline, CDR1 is SGDLS, CDR2 YYNGEE. V gave up 2 bases and J gave up 1 base; unmatched junction bases: 3. The CDR3 extends over 16 amino acids. The CDR3 nucleotides are TGTGCCAGCAGCGTCGGAGCGGGGGGGAACACCGGGGAGCTGTTTTTT. This gives the protein CASSVGAGGNTGELFF.

J is TRBJ2-3 and V is TRBV9; TRBD1 aligns across 11 bases. The CDR3 runs to 17 residues. V was clipped by 3 bases and J by 0 bases; unmatched bases: 6. Germline CDR1 reads SGDLS; CDR2 reads YYNGEE. The CDR3 sequence is CASSETGTGGSTDTQYF. For the CDR3, the DNA is TGTGCCAGCAGCGAAACCGGGACAGGGGGGAGCACAGATACGCAGTATTTT.

The gene calls are TRBV4-3 and TRBJ2-3; possibly TRBD1 for D (6 bases). Trimming pared 1 base from V and 1 base from J, leaving 9 bases between. This CDR3 region has 15 residues. Germline V gives CDR1 LGHNA, CDR2 YSLEER. CDR3 sequence (DNA): TGCGCCAGCAGCCAAGCAGGGGACCGCACAGATACGCAGTATTTT. It codes for CASSQAGDRTDTQYF.